Presented here are 28 T cell receptor beta chains from one specimen sequenced in a study of CD8 T cells in ankylosing spondylitis. General study results and limits: Characteristic of ankylosing spondylitis blood, it appeared, was a TCR beta motif comprising about 8 highly homologous variants.

TCRdb re-analysed the 5' RACE reads in MiXCR, keeping a single row per CDR3 protein. This table has some 800,000 distinct CDR3 sequences, roughly 10% appearing once. These TCRs' antigens remain unknown. The sequenced sample was blood, either unsorted or a sorted T cell fraction (not recorded which). These receptors all stem from a male donor with ankylosing spondylitis.

This clonotype has at least ten counts. The rearrangement joins TRBV20-1 to TRBJ2-7; the D is unclear. Germline assignment: CDR1 DFQATT and CDR2 SNEGSKA (reference sequence). The CDR3 is 15 residues long. V shed 3 bases and J shed 2 bases, with 17 bases lying between them. The CDR3 loop is CSASSVGRRPYEQYF. In nucleotides, the CDR3 is TGCAGTGCTAGTTCGGTGGGAAGGCGTCCCTACGAGCAGTACTTC.

This sequence joins TRBV4-2 and TRBJ1-4; D might be TRBD1 (6 bases). Looked up from germline, CDR1 is LGHNA and CDR2 is YNFKEQ. V gave up 7 bases and J gave up 1 base, with 10 bases separating them. The CDR3 is 14 amino acids. CDR3 amino acids: CASNYRETNEKLFF. The CDR3 DNA reads as TGTGCCAGCAACTACAGGGAAACTAATGAAAAACTGTTTTTT.

The sample holds many counts of this clonotype. The gene calls are TRBV29-1 and TRBJ1-2, with D perhaps TRBD1 (5 bases). Germline CDR1 is SQVTM and CDR2 is ANQGSEA. The germline V and J ends were trimmed by 7 bases and 4 bases, with 13 bases remaining between them. This CDR3 is built from 12 residues. The DNA for the CDR3 is TGCAGCGGGGGGGGAGGCGCCTATGGCTACACCTTC. Translating gives CSGGGGAYGYTF.

This clonotype was observed at least ten times. The junction departs from the called germline gene at one end, perhaps through a read error. This chain uses TRBV7-7 with TRBJ2-5; no clear D gene. This CDR3 contains 13 residues. Germline CDR1 reads SSHAT; CDR2 reads FNYEAQ (reference sequence). CDR3 loop: CASSLRYQETQYF. As DNA, the CDR3 is TGTGCTAGCAGCTTAAGGTACCAAGAGACCCAGTACTTC.

This clonotype was seen repeatedly, ten times or more. The chain employs TRBV5-1 and TRBJ1-6, with TRBD1 as a possible D gene (5 bases). The CDR3 length is 16 residues. Germline V gene lookup returns CDR1 SGHRS and CDR2 YFSETQ. V lost 4 bases to trimming and J lost 10 bases, with 21 bases between them. CDR3 amino acids: CASSLGSDRGISPLHF. CDR3 nucleotides: TGCGCCAGCAGCCTTGGGTCTGACCGGGGCATATCACCCCTCCACTTT.

This chain joins TRBV12-3 or TRBV12-4 and TRBJ2-2; TRBD1 agrees at 9 bases. V lost 4 bases, J lost 6 bases, and 6 bases stayed unmatched. The CDR3 consists of 15 residues. In DNA, the CDR3 is TGTGCCAGCAGTTCCTACAGGGGGCTGGCCGGGGAGCTGTTTTTT. This codes for CASSSYRGLAGELFF.

This clonotype was seen a few times. The chain carries TRBV24-1 and TRBJ2-3; 13 bases are shared with TRBD2. V trimming: 4 bases; J trimming: 2 bases; junction bases outside the gene matches: 2. Germline CDR1 is KGHDR and CDR2 is SFDVKD. The CDR3 runs to 16 residues. The CDR3 DNA reads TGTGCCACCAGTGAGGGGACTAGCGGGACCACAGATACGCAGTATTTT. It yields the protein CATSEGTSGTTDTQYF.

The chain recombines TRBV20-1 with TRBJ2-7; D is ambiguous. The CDR3 contains 11 residues. Germline CDR1 is DFQATT and CDR2 is SNEGSKA (reference sequence). V was shortened by 6 bases and J by 3 bases, with 9 bases between the two germline ends. CDR3 in amino acids: CSARHDYEQYF. The CDR3 DNA follows: TGCAGTGCCAGGCACGACTACGAGCAGTACTTC.

This clonotype has just a few counts. The chain has TRBV6-5 and TRBJ2-3, with 8 positions matching TRBD2. Trimming removed 0 bases from V and 6 bases from J; junction bases left unmatched: 8. This CDR3 is built from 16 residues. The germline CDR1 and CDR2 sequences are MNHEY and SVGAGI. This CDR3 reads CASSYSGRGGLDTQYF. The CDR3, as DNA: TGTGCCAGCAGTTACTCCGGCCGGGGGGGTCTTGATACGCAGTATTTT.

V is TRBV7-9 and J is TRBJ2-5; D unclear. V shed 5 bases and J shed 5 bases, with 18 bases lying between them. The CDR3 has 15 amino acids. CDR1 and CDR2 (germline): SEHNR, FQNEAQ (reference sequence). The CDR3 reads CASSPPWGPGETQYF. CDR3 DNA: TGTGCCAGCAGCCCACCTTGGGGTCCCGGGGAGACCCAGTACTTC.

V is TRBV20-1 and J is TRBJ2-7, with TRBD2 identical over 9 bases. In germline, CDR1 is DFQATT, CDR2 SNEGSKA (reference sequence). Trimming at V came to 4 bases and at J to 7 bases, leaving 8 bases not matched to a gene. This CDR3 spans 13 amino acids. The CDR3 here is CSATGTSLVEQYF. DNA for the CDR3: TGCAGTGCTACCGGGACTAGCCTGGTGGAGCAGTACTTC.

This clonotype was counted between two and nine times. The V call is TRBV29-1, the J call TRBJ2-2, with no clear D. The V gene lost 3 bases and the J gene lost 3 bases, with 8 bases spanning the gap. Looked up from germline, CDR1 is SQVTM and CDR2 is ANQGSEA. The CDR3 spans 13 residues. CDR3 residues: CSVDIRDTGELFF. The CDR3 bases are TGCAGCGTTGATATAAGGGACACCGGGGAGCTGTTTTTT.

This clonotype was detected only a few times. This chain uses TRBV20-1 with TRBJ2-1, with TRBD2 identical over 11 bases. Losses at the gene ends were 6 bases for V and 4 bases for J; bases not matched to a gene: 17. The CDR3 is made up of 18 amino acids. Germline V gene sequence: CDR1 DFQATT, CDR2 SNEGSKA (reference sequence). The CDR3 nucleotides read TGCAGTGCCCCCTCACTAGCGGGGGCCCCCTTACTATACAATGAGCAGTTCTTC. Its protein product is CSAPSLAGAPLLYNEQFF.

This clonotype was found a few times. This rearrangement joins TRBV6-1 to TRBJ2-1, with 9 bases aligning to TRBD2. V shed 6 bases, J shed 6 bases, and the junction held 6 bases outside the gene matches. The length of the CDR3 is 14 residues. Germline V gene lookup returns CDR1 MNHNS and CDR2 SASEGT. CDR3: CASRIAGVINEQFF. The DNA for the CDR3 is TGTGCCAGCAGGATAGCGGGGGTGATCAATGAGCAGTTCTTC.

This clonotype was seen more than once but under ten times. V usage is TRBV4-3 and J usage is TRBJ2-3, with D unresolved. The V end was cut by 1 base, the J end by 3 bases, with 17 bases between. Germline CDR1 LGHNA, CDR2 YSLEER. This CDR3 comprises 17 residues. CDR3 protein: CASSQVVQSAGTDTQYF. The CDR3 DNA sequence: TGCGCCAGCAGCCAAGTCGTCCAGAGTGCAGGTACAGATACGCAGTATTTT.

The chain uses TRBV11-2 and TRBJ2-5; TRBD2 aligns across 7 bases. Germline CDR1 SGHAT, CDR2 FQNNGV. The ends lost 1 base at V and 6 bases at J; junction bases unmatched: 2. The CDR3 is made up of 13 amino acids. The CDR3 nucleotides are TGTGCCAGCAGCTTAGGGCGGGGGAAGACCCAGTACTTC. It yields the protein CASSLGRGKTQYF.

The genes are TRBV27 and TRBJ1-4, with D possibly matching TRBD1 (6 bases). The CDR3 runs 17 residues. The germline V gene has CDR1 MNHEY and CDR2 SMNVEV (reference sequence). The V end lost 2 bases, the J end lost 7 bases, and 20 bases lay between the germline ends. The CDR3 DNA reads as TGTGCCAGCAGTTTAACCCGACCACAGGGCGAAGGTGAAAAACTGTTTTTT. As protein: CASSLTRPQGEGEKLFF.

This clonotype has at least ten counts. This chain uses TRBV10-3 with TRBJ2-1, with 11 positions matching TRBD2. The V gene end was trimmed by 7 bases and the J gene end by 5 bases; junction bases not matched to a gene: 4. The CDR3 extends over 14 amino acids. CDR1 and CDR2 from the germline V gene are ENHRY and SYGVKD. The CDR3 coding sequence is TGTGCCATCAAAGGACTAGCGGGTGACAATGAGCAGTTCTTC. Encoded protein: CAIKGLAGDNEQFF.

This clonotype was picked up many times. The chain couples TRBV10-3 to TRBJ1-1, with 11 nucleotides matching TRBD1. Germline V lookup: CDR1 ENHRY, CDR2 SYGVKD. With V trimmed by 8 bases and J by 1 base, 9 bases remained unmatched. CDR3 length: 16 residues. This CDR3 is CAISPGQGVGNTEAFF. The CDR3 nucleotides read TGTGCCATCTCTCCGGGACAGGGGGTTGGGAACACTGAAGCTTTCTTT.

The genes are TRBV4-1 and TRBJ2-2, with D uncertain. CDR1 is MGHRA and CDR2 is YSYEKL in the germline V gene. Trimming left V 0 bases short and J 4 bases short, with 9 bases between. CDR3 length: 15 amino acids. The CDR3 sequence is CASSQDSLGTGELFF. The CDR3 DNA sequence: TGCGCCAGCAGCCAAGATTCCCTAGGCACCGGGGAGCTGTTTTTT.

The table lists this clonotype with a few counts. The J gene is TRBJ2-3, the V gene TRBV27; D not resolved. The CDR3 covers 13 residues. The germline V gene encodes CDR1 MNHEY and CDR2 SMNVEV (reference sequence). The V gene lost 1 base and the J gene lost 7 bases, with 9 bases spanning the gap. The CDR3 sequence: CASSLYSAYTQYF. The CDR3 DNA sequence: TGTGCCAGCAGTTTATATTCCGCGTATACGCAGTATTTT.

The sample holds a few counts of this clonotype. J is TRBJ1-5 and V is TRBV20-1; a weak D match, TRBD1 (5 bases). Trimming took 6 bases from V and 2 from J, leaving 14 bases between them. The CDR3 totals 14 residues. Germline-derived CDR1 and CDR2 are DFQATT and SNEGSKA (reference sequence). The CDR3 is CSARAPGGNQPQHF. The CDR3 DNA sequence: TGCAGTGCCAGGGCCCCGGGGGGCAATCAGCCCCAGCATTTT.

The sample holds a few counts of this clonotype. The chain has TRBV11-2 and TRBJ1-6, with a weak D call TRBD1 (5 bases). The germline gives CDR1 SGHAT, CDR2 FQNNGV. V lost 4 bases to trimming and J lost 9 bases, with 25 bases between them. The CDR3 is 18 residues long. Here the CDR3 reads CASSSSVLQDLFLSPLHF. CDR3 sequence (DNA): TGTGCCAGCAGCTCGAGCGTACTACAGGACCTCTTTCTTTCACCCCTCCACTTT.

This clonotype was detected ten times or more. The chain combines TRBV7-2 with TRBJ2-2, with TRBD2 matching 8 bases. The germline CDR1 and CDR2 sequences are SGHTA and FQGNSA. CDR3 length equals 16 residues. Trimming took 6 bases from V and 6 from J; bases not matched to a gene: 12. The CDR3 protein is CASRRGGASGSGELFF. The DNA for the CDR3 is TGTGCCAGCAGGAGAGGAGGGGCTAGCGGGTCCGGGGAGCTGTTTTTT.

The sample holds a few counts of this clonotype. The rearrangement links TRBV20-1 to TRBJ1-1; no clear D. The CDR3 covers 12 residues. CDR1 is DFQATT, CDR2 SNEGSKA, per germline (reference sequence). Trimming pared 4 bases from V and 7 bases from J, leaving 13 bases between. Here the CDR3 DNA reads TGCAGTGCTAAAGGCCCCCTTCGTGAAGCTTTCTTT. As protein: CSAKGPLREAFF.

The gene calls are TRBV2 and TRBJ1-2, with D maybe TRBD1 (6 bases). The germline CDR1 and CDR2 sequences are SNHLY and FYNNEI. This CDR3 has 13 residues. The germline V and J ends were trimmed by 3 bases and 4 bases, with 9 bases remaining between them. CDR3 DNA: TGTGCCAGCAGTGATGACAGGTCCTATGGCTACACCTTC. It translates to CASSDDRSYGYTF.

This clonotype has a count of ten or more. This sequence joins TRBV7-2 and TRBJ1-4, with D unresolved. The V end was cut by 6 bases, the J end by 4 bases, with 18 bases between. The CDR3 spans 16 residues. The V gene's germline CDR1 is SGHTA and CDR2 FQGNSA. The CDR3 sequence is CASSLLGMGLNEKLFF. Written as DNA, the CDR3 is TGTGCCAGCAGTTTACTGGGAATGGGCCTTAATGAAAAACTGTTTTTT. The entire variable domain, with the rest obtained from reference TRBV7-2 and TRBJ1-4, is as follows: GAGVSQSPSNKVTEKGKDVELRCDPISGHTALYWYRQSLGQGLEFLIYFQGNSAPDKSGLPSDRFSAERTGGSVSTLTIQRTQQEDSAVYLCASSLLGMGLNEKLFFGSGTQLSVL.

This clonotype appeared a few times. This chain joins TRBV20-1 and TRBJ1-6; possible D gene TRBD1, 5 bases. The CDR3 runs 13 residues. Trimming took 1 base from V and 8 from J, leaving 9 bases between them. The V gene's germline CDR1 is DFQATT and CDR2 SNEGSKA (reference sequence). CDR3 loop: CSARVGVDSPLHF. The CDR3 DNA is TGCAGTGCTAGAGTGGGGGTCGATTCACCCCTCCACTTT.